The present TCR beta chain was sequenced within a study of blood T cell repertoires in COVID-19. This table comes from immunoSEQ multiplex PCR, and its TCRdb copy is limited to in-frame clones, with some not included. The data hold 200,000 to 250,000 clones, with 86% observed a single time. Trimming left V 6 bases short and J 13 bases short, with 16 bases between. CDR1 and CDR2 from the germline V gene are MDHEN and SYDVKM. The CDR3 has 12 amino acids. The TCR originated in a man older than 75 with acute or convalescent COVID-19. This chain connects TRBV28 to TRBJ2-1; TRBD2 is a possible D gene (5 bases). The sequenced sample consisted of peripheral blood. The CDR3 DNA follows: TGTGCCAGCAGCCCGACGGCGGGCCAACAGTTCTTC. This translates into CASSPTAGQQFF.